This T cell receptor gamma chain was sequenced during a study of intestinal T cells in coeliac disease (dated by TCRdb to between 2020 and 2021). Context from the whole study: In the TRG cohort, coeliac patients were much younger than controls, with a mean age of around 15 years compared with about 52 years. The TCR-delta (TRD) cohort comprised duodenal biopsies from approximately 11 coeliac disease patients and approximately 11 non-coeliac controls. Duodenal biopsies from 30 to 40 coeliac disease patients and under 25 non-coeliac controls made up a second, larger TCR-gamma (TRG) cohort.

For each case, genomic DNA was extracted from ten 5-um FFPE scrolls with the QIAamp DNA FFPE tissue kit. Fully anonymised formalin-fixed paraffin-embedded duodenal biopsies surplus to diagnostic needs were used to test TCR repertoire-based classification of coeliac disease. Spanning cysteine to phenylalanine, the CDR3 consists of 16 amino acids. Only CDR3 DNA remains: 48 bases, in frame from the first base. The germline V gene yields EGSNGY for CDR1 and YDSYNSKV for CDR2. Trimming takes 1 base off V and 8 bases off J; junction bases not matched to a gene: 13. General conclusions and limits of the study: All 22 biopsies in training were correctly classified by TRD kmer-based clustering, and a leave-one-out accuracy of approximately 89% was reported. Of some 54 biopsies, 51 (94.4%) were correctly classified by TRG clustering, and a leave-one-out accuracy of about 90% was reported. Repeated CDR3 amino acid sequences could not be distinguished from PCR duplicates. A significant age difference was observed between coeliac and control groups, although significant classification was not yielded by an age-split analysis. FFPE-derived DNA was found to be relatively degraded, and loss of a proportion of TCR sequences in each sample was likely caused by this degradation.

Receptor amplification or capture employed multiplex PCR. Sequenced using an Ion Torrent PGM. The LymphoTrack kit, which has primers carrying Illumina adapters, was used to amplify TRG repertoires from around 200 ng of biopsy DNA. TRG amplicons were purified with AMPure XP beads, quantified on a 2100 Bioanalyzer, and pooled equimolarly. Sequencing of TRG libraries was performed on an Ion PGM instrument. Processing in the source paper ran as follows. FastX removed reads in which more than 10% of nucleotides fell below the per-patient third-quartile quality score. IMGT/HighV-QUEST was used to align the reads, assigning V, D and J genes, identifying CDR3 regions and assessing functionality. After the sequences were translated into amino acids, every sequence predicted to be non-functional was thrown out. The CDR3s were broken into kmers both with and without positional annotation, PCA was run on the kmer frequencies, and the samples were clustered using every one of the 1023 combinations of PCs 1-10. Leave-one-out cross-validation was used to validate the classification, with parameters re-optimised on the remaining samples in each round. Using the vegan R package, Shannon diversity was calculated from repeated random subsamples whose size matched the lowest read count. TCRdb reprocessed the public data with the CATT caller; entries with the same nucleotide sequence were combined afterwards. The V and J calls here are based on TCRdb, not the publication. This sample gives 800 to 1,000 gamma-chain clones in total; 48% of them show up just once. Approximately 16% of the sample goes to the ten largest clones.

This clone was seen more than once but under ten times. No cognate antigen has been identified for it. No base-level quality is on record; no much larger clone is a single base apart. This chain is built from TRGV2 and TRGJP2. The TCR sequence derives from a human donor with celiac disease. The sequenced material came from a duodenal biopsy. CDR3 sequence: CATWDGKPARDWIKTF. The DNA sequence reads TGTGCCACCTGGGACGGCAAGCCCGCTCGGGATTGGATCAAGACGTTT.